This T cell receptor beta chain was recovered during a study of graft-versus-host responses after intestinal transplantation (dated by TCRdb to the early 2020s). Regarding the research as a whole: Multivisceral, liver-intestinal, or isolated intestinal transplants were received by the recipients. Every recipient was given anti-thymocyte globulin induction, followed by around three years of maintenance tacrolimus and steroids. After intestinal transplantation, graft-versus-host and host-versus-graft alloreactive T cell clones in the graft, circulation and bone marrow were tracked using bulk TCR-beta CDR3 sequencing. Alloreactive clones were identified by sequencing pre-transplant mixed lymphocyte reaction products and comparing these products with unstimulated pre-transplant donor and recipient T cells. The cohort enrolled approximately 24 intestinal transplant recipients including one retransplant, and a few patients lacking pretransplant specimens were excluded. Donor T cell macrochimerism was defined as a peak of at least 4% donor T cells among recipient peripheral blood mononuclear cells. Instead of going to the commercial service, samples from a few later patients were sequenced in-house on an Illumina MiSeq and processed with MiXCR.

The library relied on the immunoSEQ multiplex PCR assay. For most patients, genomic DNA was subjected to high-throughput TCR-beta CDR3 sequencing by Adaptive Biotechnologies. The paper's data handling went like this. TCR sequencing data for 15 to 20 patients were retrieved from Adaptive's ImmunoSEQ software; three other patients were processed with MiXCR and VDJtools. Because the origin of CDR3 nucleotide sequences shared between donor and recipient could not be assigned, those sequences were removed. Alloreactive clones required at least 2-fold expansion over unstimulated cells and minimum CFSE-low frequency of 0.002% (template counts) or 0.001% (read counts). Clones were considered mappable if detected in sequenced pre-transplant spleen, lymph node, or MLR CFSE-low populations of the donor or recipient. Cumulative frequency of alloreactive clones was calculated as a percentage of all sequences weighted by copy number. TCRdb carries this immuneACCESS record with in-frame sequences only. Its versions omit some clonotypes, under half of them owing to an unresolved V gene in the studies checked, with the rest unexplained. V and J calls and clone size come straight from that table; D and trimming were deduced from the DNA. Recorded for this sample are some 70,000 clones; roughly 89% of them occurred a single time. The ten largest make up approximately 6.3% of the sample.

This clone has just one count. Its antigen remains undetermined. No base-level quality is on record; no much larger clone is a single base apart. Bone marrow was aspirated after transplant from the posterior iliac crest or another site chosen by the physician. Here is what the overall study found, with its caveats: GvH clones were found in recipient bone marrow, and some of the GvH clones appeared earlier in ileal mucosa or blood, which is consistent with an intestinal mucosal origin. Early after transplant, declines in HvG clones were associated with peak levels of circulating GvH clones. In the allografts of patients with donor T cell macrochimerism, GvH to HvG T cell clonal ratios were high. Conclusions were limited by the relatively low number and heterogeneity of intestinal transplant patients.

The CDR3 sequence holds 14 residues, the cysteine and phenylalanine included. The kept DNA is CDR3 alone, 42 bases in frame from the first base. V is cut by 3 bases and J by 5 bases, and the space between the germline ends is 11 bases. CDR1 and CDR2 are read off the germline V gene as SNHLY and FYNNEI. The material was bone marrow, obtained 700 to 850 days after intestinal transplantation. This receptor chain uses TRBV2 and TRBJ2-1; the D region possibly corresponds to TRBD2 (5 bases align). The TCR sequence derives from a human patient who received an intestinal transplant, so some T cells may come from the graft donor. The nucleotide sequence reads as follows: TGTGCCAGCAGTGAGTTAGCGAGAGACAATGAGCAGTTCTTC. Translated, it gives CASSELARDNEQFF.